This TCR beta chain was obtained from a study of T cell repertoires in cytomegalovirus infection. Study-wide points: Accumulated public TCR beta family frequency recognized individuals carrying CMV together with the relevant HLA.

This CDR3 spans 13 amino acids. V lost 6 bases and J lost 2, with 11 bases in between. Germline CDR1 SQVTM, CDR2 ANQGSEA. TCRdb re-analysed the reads in MiXCR, keeping a single row per CDR3 protein. In the table there are roughly 990,000 distinct CDR3 sequences, 25% to 40% of which are singletons. In regard to this clonotype: The antigen is unknown.

The V gene is TRBV29-1, the J gene TRBJ2-1, with D perhaps given as TRBD1 or TRBD2 (5 bases each). The input for sequencing was cultured CD8+ T cells from PBMCs, taken from culture after CMV antigen stimulation. The sequence derives from a human donor in good health (CMV status not recorded). Some clones in this sample may be carry-over from other donors' samples. This CDR3 reads CSVRDGAYNEQFF. The CDR3 region has the DNA TGCAGCGTACGGGACGGAGCCTACAATGAGCAGTTCTTC.